This T cell receptor beta chain originates from a study of cytomegalovirus exposure and HLA in healthy donors. The PCR employed 60 Vbeta primers together with 13 Jbeta primers. Method: immunoSEQ multiplex PCR; TCRdb's copy keeps in-frame clones and lacks some. The repertoire holds approximately 160,000 clones, about four fifths seen once, with 7% to 9% in the top ten. Trimming left V 4 bases short and J 0 bases short, with 16 bases between. The CDR3 is 18 residues long. Germline V CDR1 and CDR2: SGHDN, FVKESK. What was sequenced was PBMCs. The rearrangement joins TRBV14 to TRBJ2-6, with D possibly being TRBD2 (6 bases). This TCR was sampled from a male donor in good health and CMV-seropositive. The chain's CDR3 is CASSLGLPGYSGANVLTF. CDR3 bases: TGTGCCAGCAGCCTGGGACTCCCAGGTTACTCTGGGGCCAACGTCCTGACTTTC.